The 25 T cell receptor beta chains presented below share a single source sample, sequenced in a study of cytomegalovirus exposure and HLA in healthy donors. The PCR was carried out with 60 Vbeta primers and 13 Jbeta primers. Data came from immunoSEQ multiplex PCR; TCRdb stores just in-frame clones and leaves some out. The repertoire holds around 140,000 clones, just under 80% seen once, with around 1.5% in the top ten. Sequencing was done on a sample of PBMCs. All receptors derive from a woman between 18 and 29 years old in good health and CMV-seronegative.

The rearrangement uses TRBV7-9 and TRBJ2-3; the match to TRBD2 covers 12 bases. CDR3 length: 19 residues. V lost 4 bases and J lost 1; bases outside the gene matches: 12. Germline V lookup: CDR1 SEHNR, CDR2 FQNEAQ (reference sequence). Written as DNA, the CDR3 is TGTGCCAGCAGCTCGGATTCTAGCGGGAGGGCGAGACGCACAGATACGCAGTATTTT. This sequence encodes CASSSDSSGRARRTDTQYF.

The chain recombines TRBV5-1 with TRBJ2-1; 7 bases fit TRBD2. Looked up from germline, CDR1 is SGHRS and CDR2 is YFSETQ. V gave up 4 bases and J gave up 7 bases; unmatched junction bases: 11. There are 15 residues in the CDR3. CDR3 region: CASSPMGGRENEQFF. The CDR3, as DNA: TGCGCCAGCAGCCCAATGGGCGGGAGAGAGAATGAGCAGTTCTTC.

In DNA, the CDR3 is TGTGCCAGCACGACTAGCGGGAGAAAGACCGGGGAGCTGTTTTTT. This translates into CASTTSGRKTGELFF. The V gene is TRBV7-9, the J gene TRBJ2-2, with TRBD2 identical over 12 bases. There are 15 residues in the CDR3. Germline V lookup: CDR1 SEHNR, CDR2 FQNEAQ (reference sequence). J gave up 5 bases and V 7 bases, and 5 bases lay outside the gene matches. The complete variable domain, with remaining parts taken from reference TRBV7-9 and TRBJ2-2, reads DTGVSQNPRHKITKRGQNVTFRCDPISEHNRLYWYRQTLGQGPEFLTYFQNEAQLEKSRLLSDRFSAERPKGSFSTLEIQRTEQGDSAMYLCASTTSGRKTGELFFGEGSRLTVL.

The V gene is TRBV6-1, the J gene TRBJ2-3; D call uncertain. Germline CDR1 is MNHNS and CDR2 is SASEGT. V lost 4 bases, J lost 1 base, and 6 bases lay in between. CDR3 length: 13 residues. This CDR3 reads CASSVLGTDTQYF. DNA of the CDR3: TGTGCCAGCAGTGTCCTAGGCACAGATACGCAGTATTTT.

CDR3 DNA: TGTGCCAGCTCACCGACAGGTGTATCCAATCAGCCCCAGCATTTT. Amino acid sequence: CASSPTGVSNQPQHF. The chain uses TRBV18 and TRBJ1-5, with a tentative D call TRBD1 (6 bases). The CDR3 is 15 amino acids. V gave up 3 bases and J gave up 3 bases, with 12 bases separating them. Germline values: CDR1 KGHSH, CDR2 LQKENI. The full variable domain, rest sourced from reference TRBV18 and TRBJ1-5, is NAGVMQNPRHLVRRRGQEARLRCSPMKGHSHVYWYRQLPEEGLKFMVYLQKENIIDESGMPKERFSAEFPKEGPSILRIQQVVRGDSAAYFCASSPTGVSNQPQHFGDGTRLSIL.

The chain uses TRBV30 and TRBJ2-7; D may be TRBD2 (5 bases). V was clipped by 2 bases and J by 7 bases, with 9 bases between them. The CDR3 has 11 residues. The germline V gene encodes CDR1 GTSNPN and CDR2 SVGIG (reference sequence). CDR3 loop: CAWSPRGEQYF. The DNA of the CDR3 is TGTGCCTGGAGTCCTCGCGGGGAGCAGTACTTC.

The chain joins TRBV5-4 to TRBJ2-3; 10 bases are shared with TRBD2. J was trimmed by 5 bases and V by 4 bases; bases with no gene match: 7. Per the germline V gene, CDR1 is SGHNT and CDR2 is YYREEE (reference sequence). The CDR3 loop spans 15 amino acids. The CDR3 here is CASSPVLAGEDTQYF. The CDR3 DNA reads TGTGCCAGCAGCCCGGTCCTAGCGGGGGAAGATACGCAGTATTTT. Using reference TRBV5-4 and TRBJ2-3 for the parts outside the CDR3, the full variable domain is ETGVTQSPTHLIKTRGQQVTLRCSSQSGHNTVSWYQQALGQGPQFIFQYYREEENGRGNFPPRFSGLQFPNYSSELNVNALELDDSALYLCASSPVLAGEDTQYFGPGTRLTVL.

This sequence joins TRBV30 and TRBJ1-2; 7 bases align to TRBD1. The CDR3 consists of 16 residues. V lost 2 bases and J lost 4; bases outside the gene matches: 13. Germline V gene data show CDR1 as GTSNPN and CDR2 as SVGIG (reference sequence). The CDR3 nucleotides are TGTGCCTGGAGTTCACCGGAGGGGGCTTGGGGCTATGGCTACACCTTC. This translates into CAWSSPEGAWGYGYTF.

The chain combines TRBV7-9 with TRBJ1-2, with TRBD1 as a possible D gene (6 bases). The germline V gene has CDR1 SEHNR and CDR2 FQNEAQ (reference sequence). Trimming took 5 bases from V and 7 from J, leaving 17 bases between them. This CDR3 contains 14 residues. In DNA form, the CDR3 reads TGTGCCAGCAGCCCCGCGGGGGCCCAGGGTGGCTACACCTTC. Its translation is CASSPAGAQGGYTF.

The gene calls are TRBV7-9 and TRBJ1-1; 8 bases fit TRBD1. The germline V gene has CDR1 SEHNR and CDR2 FQNEAQ (reference sequence). The V gene end was trimmed by 5 bases and the J gene end by 4 bases; junction bases not matched to a gene: 3. The CDR3 totals 13 residues. CDR3 loop: CASSITGGTEAFF. The CDR3 nucleotides read TGTGCCAGCAGCATTACAGGGGGCACTGAAGCTTTCTTT.

The genes are TRBV7-2 and TRBJ2-1; TRBD2 agrees at 10 bases. Germline CDR1 reads SGHTA; CDR2 reads FQGNSA. The length of the CDR3 is 15 residues. Trimming at V came to 5 bases and at J to 2 bases, leaving 3 bases not matched to a gene. The CDR3 DNA reads as TGTGCCAGCAGCCGTAGCGGGAGGCCCTACAATGAGCAGTTCTTC. Its protein is CASSRSGRPYNEQFF.

This rearrangement joins TRBV25-1 to TRBJ1-4; D is ambiguous. The CDR3 loop spans 15 amino acids. Germline V gene data show CDR1 as MGHDK and CDR2 as SYGVNS. V was cut by 4 bases and J by 6 bases, with 15 bases left in between. As DNA, the CDR3 is TGTGCCAGCAGTGGGTATGGCGGAGGGTATGAAAAACTGTTTTTT. This sequence encodes CASSGYGGGYEKLFF.

The chain combines TRBV28 with TRBJ2-1, with a weak D call TRBD2 (5 bases). Germline lookup yields CDR1 MDHEN and CDR2 SYDVKM. CDR3 length equals 17 residues. The V end lost 4 bases, the J end lost 6 bases, and 22 bases lay between the germline ends. This CDR3 reads CASSSPTSERSGNEQFF. The CDR3 DNA sequence: TGTGCCAGCAGTTCCCCGACCTCCGAGAGGAGCGGCAATGAGCAGTTCTTC.

The chain recombines TRBV6-1 with TRBJ2-1, with TRBD2 matching over 12 bases. From germline, CDR1 is MNHNS and CDR2 SASEGT. The CDR3 contains 16 residues. The junction had 6 bases not matched to a gene; V was cut back by 3 bases and J by 6 bases. Here the CDR3 reads CASSEASGRALNEQFF. The CDR3 nucleotides read TGTGCCAGCAGTGAGGCTAGCGGGAGGGCCCTCAATGAGCAGTTCTTC.

The genes are TRBV5-1 and TRBJ1-1, with D perhaps TRBD1 (5 bases). Germline V gene sequence: CDR1 SGHRS, CDR2 YFSETQ. The CDR3 contains 12 residues. Trimming removed 7 bases at V and 5 bases at J, with 12 bases between. The CDR3 DNA is TGCGCCAGCGGACTGGGGGGAACTGAAGCTTTCTTT. Amino acid sequence: CASGLGGTEAFF.

The chain combines TRBV6-1 with TRBJ2-7; D may be TRBD2 (5 bases). CDR1 MNHNS and CDR2 SASEGT come from the germline V gene. The CDR3 has 15 residues. The germline V and J ends were trimmed by 1 base and 7 bases, with 17 bases remaining between them. Written as DNA, the CDR3 is TGTGCCAGCAGTGAAGGGACTCTCGTGGCTGGGGAGCAGTACTTC. Its protein is CASSEGTLVAGEQYF.

J is TRBJ1-5 and V is TRBV29-1; D is possibly TRBD1 (5 bases). V lost 7 bases and J 7 bases, leaving 17 bases between the germline ends. The CDR3 has 13 residues. CDR1 is SQVTM and CDR2 is ANQGSEA in the germline V gene. DNA of the CDR3: TGCAGCGCCGCGTCAGGGCACAACCAGCCCCAGCATTTT. Translating it yields CSAASGHNQPQHF. Using reference TRBV29-1 and TRBJ1-5 for the parts outside the CDR3, the full variable domain is SAVISQKPSRDICQRGTSLTIQCQVDSQVTMMFWYRQQPGQSLTLIATANQGSEATYESGFVIDKFPISRPNLTFSTLTVSNMSPEDSSIYLCSAASGHNQPQHFGDGTRLSIL.

This clone was seen only a few times. V and J are TRBV10-3 and TRBJ1-2, with 7 bases that match TRBD1. V lost 6 bases, J lost 1 base, and 8 bases stayed unmatched. Germline CDR1 ENHRY, CDR2 SYGVKD. CDR3 length: 15 residues. The CDR3 protein is CAISDQGVFNYGYTF. The CDR3 DNA reads TGTGCCATCAGCGACCAGGGGGTCTTTAACTATGGCTACACCTTC.

The genes are TRBV5-1 and TRBJ1-1; possible D gene TRBD1, 5 bases. V lost 0 bases and J lost 7, with 10 bases in between. CDR1 and CDR2 (germline): SGHRS, YFSETQ. This CDR3 has 13 residues. In DNA, the CDR3 is TGCGCCAGCAGCTTGGAGGGGCTGGGTGAAGCTTTCTTT. Its protein product is CASSLEGLGEAFF.

With respect to this clone: Additional DNA sequences in this sample encode the identical CDR3. The chain employs TRBV30 and TRBJ1-2; D unresolved. Per the germline V gene, CDR1 is GTSNPN and CDR2 is SVGIG (reference sequence). This CDR3 comprises 13 residues. V lost 1 base to trimming and J lost 0 bases, with 6 bases between them. The CDR3 DNA sequence: TGTGCCTGGAGTGCATCGGCTAACTATGGCTACACCTTC. This gives the protein CAWSASANYGYTF.

The chain links TRBV7-9 to TRBJ1-3, with 9 bases lining up with TRBD1. The CDR3 is 14 residues long. J was trimmed by 3 bases and V by 5 bases; bases with no gene match: 2. Germline V gene sequence: CDR1 SEHNR, CDR2 FQNEAQ (reference sequence). Written as DNA, the CDR3 is TGTGCCAGCAGCCAGACAGGGGGTGGAAACACCATATATTTT. Amino acids: CASSQTGGGNTIYF. The full variable domain, with the rest looked up from reference TRBV7-9 and TRBJ1-3, is DTGVSQNPRHKITKRGQNVTFRCDPISEHNRLYWYRQTLGQGPEFLTYFQNEAQLEKSRLLSDRFSAERPKGSFSTLEIQRTEQGDSAMYLCASSQTGGGNTIYFGEGSWLTVV.

This clone was counted only a few times. The rearrangement uses TRBV7-6 and TRBJ2-1; D is possibly TRBD2 (6 bases). The germline CDR1 and CDR2 sequences are SGHVS and FNYEAQ. The CDR3 length is 13 residues. V was shortened by 5 bases and J by 10 bases, with 15 bases between the two germline ends. The DNA of the CDR3 is TGTGCCAGCAGCCTCCGATGGGGAGGCGAGCAGTTCTTC. This translates into CASSLRWGGEQFF.

V is TRBV5-1 and J is TRBJ2-7; D uncertain. This CDR3 has 13 amino acids. Trimming pared 2 bases from V and 7 bases from J, leaving 13 bases between. Germline CDR1 SGHRS, CDR2 YFSETQ. The CDR3 nucleotides read TGCGCCAGCAGCTTCACAGTTCAGTGGGAGCAGTACTTC. Residues: CASSFTVQWEQYF.

The chain recombines TRBV30 with TRBJ2-1; maybe TRBD2 (5 bases). This CDR3 comprises 13 residues. V lost 2 bases to trimming and J lost 9 bases, with 14 bases between them. The germline V gene has CDR1 GTSNPN and CDR2 SVGIG (reference sequence). DNA for the CDR3: TGTGCCTGGAGTTCGGGGAGAGGGAGTGAGCAGTTCTTC. This gives the protein CAWSSGRGSEQFF.

This clone was detected once. The CDR3 bases are TGCAGCGTCTCTACTAGCGGCTACGAGCAGTACTTC. Translation: CSVSTSGYEQYF. This chain joins TRBV29-1 and TRBJ2-7; TRBD2 agrees at 8 bases. The germline CDR1 and CDR2 sequences are SQVTM and ANQGSEA. Losses at the gene ends were 6 bases for V and 3 bases for J; bases not matched to a gene: 4. The CDR3 runs to 12 residues.